This entry concerns a single T cell receptor beta chain. The antigen is undetermined. The CDR3 is 15 residues long. The germline V gene has CDR1 MNHEY and CDR2 SVGAGI. V lost 0 bases and J 2 bases, leaving 11 bases between the germline ends. It was through 5'RACE template switching that TCR cDNA was made, with a universal primer site and UMIs added. MiXCR was run by TCRdb on the 5' RACE reads, yielding one entry per CDR3 protein. The sample holds about 150,000 distinct CDR3 sequences, about 6.2% seen once. The entry originates in a study of T cells after yellow fever vaccination. Study at large: Fractions low in cell number were prepared with SMART-Seq v4 Ultra Low Input.

Overall study findings and caveats: Overlap between CD4 and CD8 compartments was detected for a small share of clonotypes.

The receptor was derived from a man between 25 and 39 years old who received the YFV17D yellow fever vaccine. The J gene is TRBJ2-7, the V gene TRBV6-5; weak D call: TRBD2 (5 bases). Sequenced here: CD4+ T cells sorted from PBMCs, sampled 10 days after the yellow fever booster vaccination. DNA for the CDR3: TGTGCCAGCAGTTACTCCCCCAGCGGACCCTACGAGCAGTACTTC. Translating gives CASSYSPSGPYEQYF.